This T cell receptor beta chain is drawn from a study of CD8 T cells in Susac syndrome. This CDR3 region has 11 residues. Germline CDR1 is SEHNR and CDR2 is FQNEAQ (reference sequence). V shed 3 bases and J shed 5 bases, with 5 bases lying between them. The RNA input was about 0.45 to 1 ug, and it was reverse transcribed with random hexamers. TCRdb redid the calling of the immunoSEQ multiplex PCR reads with MiXCR, one entry per CDR3 protein. The data hold 50,000 or so distinct CDR3 sequences, with roughly 93% observed a single time. This TCR came from a human donor with multiple sclerosis. Sequencing was carried out using CD8+ T cells from PBMCs. The chain couples TRBV7-9 to TRBJ2-7; D not resolved. This chain's CDR3 is CASSFSNEQYF. The CDR3 DNA follows: TGTGCCAGCAGCTTTTCTAACGAGCAGTACTTC.